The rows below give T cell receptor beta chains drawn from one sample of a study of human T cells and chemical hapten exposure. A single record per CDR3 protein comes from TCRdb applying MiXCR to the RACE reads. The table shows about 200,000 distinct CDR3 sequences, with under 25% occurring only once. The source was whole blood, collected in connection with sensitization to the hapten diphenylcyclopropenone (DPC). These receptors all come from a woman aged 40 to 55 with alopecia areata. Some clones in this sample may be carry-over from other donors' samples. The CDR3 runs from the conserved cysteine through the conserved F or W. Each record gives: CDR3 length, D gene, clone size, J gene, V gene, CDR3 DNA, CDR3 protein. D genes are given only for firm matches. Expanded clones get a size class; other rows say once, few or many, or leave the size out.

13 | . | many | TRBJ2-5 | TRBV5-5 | TGTGCCAGCAGCTTGGCGGGAGCAGAGACCCAGTACTTC | CASSLAGAETQYF
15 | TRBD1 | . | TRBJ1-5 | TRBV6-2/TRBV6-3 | TGTGCCAGCAGTTACTACGGGACAGGTAATCAGCCCCAGCATTTT | CASSYYGTGNQPQHF
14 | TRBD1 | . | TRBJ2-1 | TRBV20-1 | TGCAGTGCTTTACGACAGGGTACCCTAAATGAGCAGTTCTTC | CSALRQGTLNEQFF
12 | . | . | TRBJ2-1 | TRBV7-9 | TGTGCCAGCAGCTCAGTTGATGGGCTCCAGTTCTTC | CASSSVDGLQFF
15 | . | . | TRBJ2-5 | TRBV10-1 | TGCGCCAGCAGACGGGACGGGGATCGAGAAGAGACCCAGTACTTC | CASRRDGDREETQYF
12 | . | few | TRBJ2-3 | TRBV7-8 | TGTGCCAGCAGCTTCAAAGGAGATACGCAGTATTTT | CASSFKGDTQYF
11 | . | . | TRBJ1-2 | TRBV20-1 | TGCAGTGCGTTGCGCGACTATGGCTACACCTTC | CSALRDYGYTF
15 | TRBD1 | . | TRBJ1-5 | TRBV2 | TGTGCCAGCAGCCTAGGACAGGGGGCAGCTCAGCCCCAGCATTTT | CASSLGQGAAQPQHF
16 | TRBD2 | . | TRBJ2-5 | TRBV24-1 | TGTGCCACCAGTGATTTCAGTAGCGGGAGGCAAGAGACCCAGTACTTC | CATSDFSSGRQETQYF
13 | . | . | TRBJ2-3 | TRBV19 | TGTGCCAGTAGCGCACAGGGCACAGATACGCAGTATTTT | CASSAQGTDTQYF
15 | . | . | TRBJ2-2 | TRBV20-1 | TGCAGTGCTAGAGATGGGGCGATTTACACCGGGGAGCTGTTTTTT | CSARDGAIYTGELFF
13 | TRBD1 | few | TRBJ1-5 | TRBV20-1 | TGCAGTGCGAGACAGGGGGCCAATCAGCCCCAGCATTTT | CSARQGANQPQHF
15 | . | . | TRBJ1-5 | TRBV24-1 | TGTGCCACCAGTGAAAAACAGGGAGGCTCGCAGCCCCAGCATTTT | CATSEKQGGSQPQHF
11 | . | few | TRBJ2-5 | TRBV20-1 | TGCAGTGCTACAAGACTAGAGACCCAGTACTTC | CSATRLETQYF
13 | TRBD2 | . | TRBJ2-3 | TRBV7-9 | TGTGCCAGCAGTTCTACTGGACTAGCCTCGCAGTATTTT | CASSSTGLASQYF
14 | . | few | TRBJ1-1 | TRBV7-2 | TGTGCCAGCAGCTTGGGGGCGGCGGGCACTGAAGCTTTCTTT | CASSLGAAGTEAFF
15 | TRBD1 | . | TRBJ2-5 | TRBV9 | TGTGCCAGCAGCGAGACGGGACAGCCTCAAGAGACCCAGTACTTC | CASSETGQPQETQYF
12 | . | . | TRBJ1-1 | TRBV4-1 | TGCGCCAGCAGCCAAGAGGTGGGTGAAGCTTTCTTT | CASSQEVGEAFF
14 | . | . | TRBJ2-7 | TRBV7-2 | TGTGCCAGCGTGCCAGTTCGACGTTCCTACGAGCAGTACTTC | CASVPVRRSYEQYF
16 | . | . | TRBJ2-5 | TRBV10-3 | TGTGCCATCAGTGCCAGCCAAAGCTGGGGGCAAGAGACCCAGTACTTC | CAISASQSWGQETQYF
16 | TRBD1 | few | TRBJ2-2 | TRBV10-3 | TGTGCCATCAGCTGGACAGGGCCCGTGAACACCGGGGAGCTGTTTTTT | CAISWTGPVNTGELFF
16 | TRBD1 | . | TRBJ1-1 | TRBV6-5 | TGTGCCAGCAGTTACTCGAGGGCGGGCAGGGGGTGGGGGGCTTTCTTT | CASSYSRAGRGWGAFF
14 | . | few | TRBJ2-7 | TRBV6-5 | TGTGCCAGCAGTTACCTACAGGGCCTGTACGAGCAGTACTTC | CASSYLQGLYEQYF
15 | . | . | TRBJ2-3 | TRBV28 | TGTGCCAGCAGTTTACTCAGCTTGAAATCGGATACGCAGTATTTT | CASSLLSLKSDTQYF
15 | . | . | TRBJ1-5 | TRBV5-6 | TGTGCCAGCAGCCCGGGGGGGGGCGTTGATCAGCCCCAGCATTTT | CASSPGGGVDQPQHF
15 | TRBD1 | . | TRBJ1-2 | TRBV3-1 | TGTGCCAGCAGCCAACCGGGACAGGGGTTCTATGGCTACACCTTC | CASSQPGQGFYGYTF
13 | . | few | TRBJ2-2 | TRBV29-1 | TGCAGCGCTGGGCCGGGAGCCGCCGGGGAGCTGTTTTTT | CSAGPGAAGELFF
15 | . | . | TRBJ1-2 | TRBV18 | TGTGCCAGCTCGCCCGGGAGGACAAGGAGCCATGGCTACACCTTC | CASSPGRTRSHGYTF
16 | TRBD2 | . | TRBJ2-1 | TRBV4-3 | TGCGCCAGCAGCCAAAATCCGGGACTAGGTTACAATGAGCAGTTCTTC | CASSQNPGLGYNEQFF
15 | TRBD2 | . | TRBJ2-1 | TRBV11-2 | TGTGCCAGCAGACCTCCGGGACTAGGCAACAATGAGCAGTTCTTC | CASRPPGLGNNEQFF
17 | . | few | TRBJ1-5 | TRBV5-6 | TGTGCCAGCAGCCAGCACGGGGGTTCCCGGTGGGACCAGCCCCAGCATTTT | CASSQHGGSRWDQPQHF
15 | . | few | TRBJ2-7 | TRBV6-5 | TGTGCCAGCAGCCTCGATGGCGGGGCAACTTACGAGCAGTACTTC | CASSLDGGATYEQYF
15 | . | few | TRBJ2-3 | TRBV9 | TGTGCCAGCAGCGTTTCGGTGGGGGAGGCAGATACGCAGTATTTT | CASSVSVGEADTQYF
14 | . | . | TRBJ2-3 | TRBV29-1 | TGCAGCGCCGTCCCAGTAACTAGCACAGATACGCAGTATTTT | CSAVPVTSTDTQYF
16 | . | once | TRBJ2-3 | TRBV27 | TGTGCCAGCAGTTTAATAGCGGTATGGGGCACAGATACGCAGTATTTT | CASSLIAVWGTDTQYF
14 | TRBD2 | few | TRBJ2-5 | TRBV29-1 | TGCAGCGTGGTACTAGCGGGGAAGAGAGAGACCCAGTACTTC | CSVVLAGKRETQYF
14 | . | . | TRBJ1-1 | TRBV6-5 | TGTGCCAGCAGTTCGGCAGGGTCGAACACTGAAGCTTTCTTT | CASSSAGSNTEAFF
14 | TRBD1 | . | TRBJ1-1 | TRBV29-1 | TGCAGCGTTGAAAAGGACAGGGTAAACACTGAAGCTTTCTTT | CSVEKDRVNTEAFF
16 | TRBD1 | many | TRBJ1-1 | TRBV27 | TGTGCCAGCAGTTTATACTCCGGACAGGGGAACACTGAAGCTTTCTTT | CASSLYSGQGNTEAFF
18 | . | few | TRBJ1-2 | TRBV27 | TGTGCCAGCAGTCCTCGGCGGTACAGGCTGGGCGGGGGCTATGGCTACACCTTC | CASSPRRYRLGGGYGYTF
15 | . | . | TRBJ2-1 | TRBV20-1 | TGCAGTGCTAGAACTAAGCGGGACAGATACAATGAGCAGTTCTTC | CSARTKRDRYNEQFF